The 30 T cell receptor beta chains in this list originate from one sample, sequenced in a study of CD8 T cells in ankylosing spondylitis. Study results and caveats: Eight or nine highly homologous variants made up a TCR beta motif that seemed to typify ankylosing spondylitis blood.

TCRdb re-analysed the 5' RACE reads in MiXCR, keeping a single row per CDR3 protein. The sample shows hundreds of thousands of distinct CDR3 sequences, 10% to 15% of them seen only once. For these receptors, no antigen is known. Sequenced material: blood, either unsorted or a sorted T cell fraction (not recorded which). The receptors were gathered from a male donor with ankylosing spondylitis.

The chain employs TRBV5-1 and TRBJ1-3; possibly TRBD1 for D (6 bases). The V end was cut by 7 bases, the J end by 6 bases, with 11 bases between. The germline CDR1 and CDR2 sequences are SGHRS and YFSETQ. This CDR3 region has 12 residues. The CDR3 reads CASAGVENTIYF. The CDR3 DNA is TGCGCCAGCGCAGGGGTAGAAAACACCATATATTTT.

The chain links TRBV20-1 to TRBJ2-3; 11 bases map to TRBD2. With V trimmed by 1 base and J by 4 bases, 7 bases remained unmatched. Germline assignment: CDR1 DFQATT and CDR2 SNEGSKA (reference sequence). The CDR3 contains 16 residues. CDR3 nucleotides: TGCAGTGCTAGAGTGGCTAGCGGGGGGTCCCCAGATACGCAGTATTTT. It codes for CSARVASGGSPDTQYF.

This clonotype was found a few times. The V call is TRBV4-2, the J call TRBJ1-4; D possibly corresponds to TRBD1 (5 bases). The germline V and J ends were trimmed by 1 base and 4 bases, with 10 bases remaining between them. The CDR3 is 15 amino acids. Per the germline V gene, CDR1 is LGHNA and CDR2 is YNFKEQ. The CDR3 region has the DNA TGTGCCAGCAGCCAAGGAGGGGCGGATAATGAAAAACTGTTTTTT. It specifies CASSQGGADNEKLFF.

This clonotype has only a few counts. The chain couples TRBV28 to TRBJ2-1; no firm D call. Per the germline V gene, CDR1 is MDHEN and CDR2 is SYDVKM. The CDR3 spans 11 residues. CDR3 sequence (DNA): TGTGTATCTAGCTCCTACAATGAGCAGTTCTTC. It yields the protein CVSSSYNEQFF.

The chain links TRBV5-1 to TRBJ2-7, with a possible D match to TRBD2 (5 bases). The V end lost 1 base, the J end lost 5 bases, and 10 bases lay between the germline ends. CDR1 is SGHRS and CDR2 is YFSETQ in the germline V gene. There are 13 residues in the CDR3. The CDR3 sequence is CASSLIPGNEQYF. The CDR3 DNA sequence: TGCGCCAGCAGCTTGATTCCGGGGAACGAGCAGTACTTC.

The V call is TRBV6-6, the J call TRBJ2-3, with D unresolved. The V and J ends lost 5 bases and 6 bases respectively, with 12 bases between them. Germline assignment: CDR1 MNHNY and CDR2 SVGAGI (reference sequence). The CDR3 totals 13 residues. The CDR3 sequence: CASSTRFPDTQYF. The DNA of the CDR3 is TGTGCCAGCAGTACCCGCTTCCCGGATACGCAGTATTTT.

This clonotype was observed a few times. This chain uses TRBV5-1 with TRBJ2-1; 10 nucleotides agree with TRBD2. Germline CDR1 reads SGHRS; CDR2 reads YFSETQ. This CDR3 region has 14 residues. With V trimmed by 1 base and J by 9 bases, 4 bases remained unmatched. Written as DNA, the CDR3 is TGCGCCAGCAGCTTGCGGCTAGCGGGAGTTGAGCAGTTCTTC. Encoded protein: CASSLRLAGVEQFF.

The CDR3: CASSGQGVRKLFF. CDR3 sequence (DNA): TGTGCCAGCAGCGGACAGGGCGTTCGAAAACTGTTTTTT. The chain combines TRBV12-3 or TRBV12-4 with TRBJ1-4, with 8 bases lining up with TRBD1. The CDR3 consists of 13 residues. V trimming: 6 bases; J trimming: 10 bases; junction bases outside the gene matches: 7.

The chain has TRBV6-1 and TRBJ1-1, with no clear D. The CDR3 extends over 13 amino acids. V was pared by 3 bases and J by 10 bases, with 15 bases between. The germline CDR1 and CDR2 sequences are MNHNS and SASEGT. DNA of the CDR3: TGTGCCAGCAGTGAGGTAGAGGGCTTGACAGCTTTCTTT. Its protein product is CASSEVEGLTAFF.

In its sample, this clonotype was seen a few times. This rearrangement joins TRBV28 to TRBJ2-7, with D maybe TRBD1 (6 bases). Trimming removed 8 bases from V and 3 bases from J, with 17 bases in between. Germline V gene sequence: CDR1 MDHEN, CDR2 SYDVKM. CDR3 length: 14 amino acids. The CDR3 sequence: CASCTGPMVYEQYF. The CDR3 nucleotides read TGTGCCAGCTGCACAGGGCCCATGGTCTACGAGCAGTACTTC.

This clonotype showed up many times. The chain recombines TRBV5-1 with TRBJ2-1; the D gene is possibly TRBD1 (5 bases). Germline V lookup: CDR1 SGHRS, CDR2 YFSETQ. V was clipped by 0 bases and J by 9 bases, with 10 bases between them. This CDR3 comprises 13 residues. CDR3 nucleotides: TGCGCCAGCAGCTTGGGCAGGGAAGGTGAGCAGTTCTTC. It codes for CASSLGREGEQFF.

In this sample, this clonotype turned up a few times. The CDR3 spells CASSLSGRPTYEQYF. The CDR3 DNA sequence: TGTGCCAGCAGCCTTAGCGGGAGGCCCACCTACGAGCAGTACTTC. The rearrangement joins TRBV7-2 to TRBJ2-7; 10 bases line up with TRBD2. The V gene end was trimmed by 5 bases and the J gene end by 2 bases; junction bases not matched to a gene: 6. The CDR3 has 15 residues. Per the germline V gene, CDR1 is SGHTA and CDR2 is FQGNSA.

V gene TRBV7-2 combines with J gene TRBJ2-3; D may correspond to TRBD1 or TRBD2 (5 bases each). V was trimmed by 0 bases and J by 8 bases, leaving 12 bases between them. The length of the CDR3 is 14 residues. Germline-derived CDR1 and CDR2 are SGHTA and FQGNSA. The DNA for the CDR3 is TGTGCCAGCAGCTTAGCGGGACCCCAGTCTACGCAGTATTTT. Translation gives CASSLAGPQSTQYF.

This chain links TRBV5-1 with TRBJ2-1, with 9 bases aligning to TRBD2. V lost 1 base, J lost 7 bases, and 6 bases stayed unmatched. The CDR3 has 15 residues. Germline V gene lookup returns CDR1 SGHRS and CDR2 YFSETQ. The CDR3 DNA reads TGCGCCAGCAGCTTGTTGGTAGCGGGAGAAAATGAGCAGTTCTTC. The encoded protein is CASSLLVAGENEQFF.

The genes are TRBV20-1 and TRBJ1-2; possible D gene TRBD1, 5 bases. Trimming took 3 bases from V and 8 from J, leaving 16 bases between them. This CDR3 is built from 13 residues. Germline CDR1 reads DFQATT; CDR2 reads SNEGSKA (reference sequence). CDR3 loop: CSARGGAARGYTF. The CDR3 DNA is TGCAGTGCTAGGGGTGGGGCCGCTCGGGGCTACACCTTC.

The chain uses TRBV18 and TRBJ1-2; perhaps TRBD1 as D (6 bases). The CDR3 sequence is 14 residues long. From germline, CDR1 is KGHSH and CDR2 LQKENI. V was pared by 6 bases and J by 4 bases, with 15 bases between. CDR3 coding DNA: TGTGCCAGCTCCCCCTCCGGACAGCCCTATGGCTACACCTTC. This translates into CASSPSGQPYGYTF.

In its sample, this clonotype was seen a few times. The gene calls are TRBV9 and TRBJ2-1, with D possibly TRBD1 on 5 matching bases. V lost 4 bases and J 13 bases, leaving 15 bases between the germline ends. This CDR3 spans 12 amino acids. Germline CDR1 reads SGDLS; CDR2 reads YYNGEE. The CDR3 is CASSPLRQPQFF. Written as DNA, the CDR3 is TGTGCCAGCAGCCCCCTTCGACAGCCCCAGTTCTTC.

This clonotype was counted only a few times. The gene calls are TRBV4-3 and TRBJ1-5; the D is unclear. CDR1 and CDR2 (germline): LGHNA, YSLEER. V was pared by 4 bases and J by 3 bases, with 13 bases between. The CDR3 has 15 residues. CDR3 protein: CASSPTRAANQPQHF. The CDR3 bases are TGCGCCAGCAGCCCAACCCGGGCAGCCAATCAGCCCCAGCATTTT.

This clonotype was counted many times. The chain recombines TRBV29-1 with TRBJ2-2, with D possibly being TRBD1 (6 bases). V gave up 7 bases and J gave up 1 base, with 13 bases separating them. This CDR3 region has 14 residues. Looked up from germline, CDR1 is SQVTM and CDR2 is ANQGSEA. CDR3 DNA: TGCAGCGCAATCTCGGACAGGAACACCGGGGAGCTGTTTTTT. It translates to CSAISDRNTGELFF.

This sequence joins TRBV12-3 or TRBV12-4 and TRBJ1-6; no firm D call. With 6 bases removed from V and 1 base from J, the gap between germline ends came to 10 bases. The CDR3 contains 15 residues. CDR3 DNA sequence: TGTGCCAGCAGCCATCGAGGGTCCTATAATTCACCCCTCCACTTT. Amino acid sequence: CASSHRGSYNSPLHF.

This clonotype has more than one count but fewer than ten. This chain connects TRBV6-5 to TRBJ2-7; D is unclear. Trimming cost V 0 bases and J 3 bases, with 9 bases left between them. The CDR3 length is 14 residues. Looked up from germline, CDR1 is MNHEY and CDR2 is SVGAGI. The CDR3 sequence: CASSYSGPVYEQYF. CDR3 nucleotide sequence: TGTGCCAGCAGTTACTCGGGTCCCGTCTACGAGCAGTACTTC.

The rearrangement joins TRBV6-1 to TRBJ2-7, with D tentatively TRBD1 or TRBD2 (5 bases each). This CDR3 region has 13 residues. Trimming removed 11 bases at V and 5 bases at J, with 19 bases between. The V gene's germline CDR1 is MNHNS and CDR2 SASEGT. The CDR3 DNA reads TGTGCCGGCTCACGGGACCTCCTGGACGAGCAGTACTTC. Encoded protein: CAGSRDLLDEQYF.

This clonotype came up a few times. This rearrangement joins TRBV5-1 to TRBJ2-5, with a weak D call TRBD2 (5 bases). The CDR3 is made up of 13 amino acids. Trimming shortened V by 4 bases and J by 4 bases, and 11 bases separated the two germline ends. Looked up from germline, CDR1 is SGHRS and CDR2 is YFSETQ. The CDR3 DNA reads TGCGCCAGCAGCCCACAGCGGTTAGAGACCCAGTACTTC. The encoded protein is CASSPQRLETQYF.

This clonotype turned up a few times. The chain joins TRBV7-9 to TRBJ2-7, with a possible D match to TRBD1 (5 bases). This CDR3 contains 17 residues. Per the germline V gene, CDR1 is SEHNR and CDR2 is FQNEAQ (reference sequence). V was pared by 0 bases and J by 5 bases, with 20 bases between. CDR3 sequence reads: CASSLAQRSGIFDEQYF. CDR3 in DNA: TGTGCCAGCAGCTTAGCGCAAAGGTCAGGGATCTTTGACGAGCAGTACTTC.

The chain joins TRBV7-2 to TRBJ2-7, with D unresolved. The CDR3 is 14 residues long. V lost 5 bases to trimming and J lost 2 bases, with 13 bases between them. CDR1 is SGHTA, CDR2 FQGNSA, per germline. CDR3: CASSRGRMAYEQYF. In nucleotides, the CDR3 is TGTGCCAGCAGCCGCGGACGAATGGCCTACGAGCAGTACTTC.

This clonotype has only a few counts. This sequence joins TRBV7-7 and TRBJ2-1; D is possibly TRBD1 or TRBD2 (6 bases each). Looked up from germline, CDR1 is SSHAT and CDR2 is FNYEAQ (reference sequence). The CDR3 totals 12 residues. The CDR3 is CASGQFDNEQFF. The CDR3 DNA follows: TGTGCTAGCGGACAGTTCGACAATGAGCAGTTCTTC.

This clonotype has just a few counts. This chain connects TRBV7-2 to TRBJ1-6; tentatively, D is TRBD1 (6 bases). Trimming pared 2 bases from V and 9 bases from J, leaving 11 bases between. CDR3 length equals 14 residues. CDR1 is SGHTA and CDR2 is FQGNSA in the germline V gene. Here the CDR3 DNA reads TGTGCCAGCAGCTTACGAGGGGGTAGTTCACCCCTCCACTTT. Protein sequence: CASSLRGGSSPLHF.

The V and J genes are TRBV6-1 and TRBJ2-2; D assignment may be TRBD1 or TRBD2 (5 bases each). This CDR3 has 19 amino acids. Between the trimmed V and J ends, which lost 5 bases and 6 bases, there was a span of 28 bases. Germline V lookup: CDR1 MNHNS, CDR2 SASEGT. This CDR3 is CASSRVLGDFSRGSGELFF. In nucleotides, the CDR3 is TGTGCCAGCAGTCGAGTCTTGGGGGATTTCTCAAGAGGTTCCGGGGAGCTGTTTTTT.

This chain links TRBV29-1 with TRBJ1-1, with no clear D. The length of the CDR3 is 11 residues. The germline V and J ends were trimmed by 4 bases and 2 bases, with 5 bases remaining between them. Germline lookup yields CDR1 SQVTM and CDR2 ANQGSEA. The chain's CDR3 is CSVGDNTEAFF. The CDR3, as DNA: TGCAGCGTTGGGGATAACACTGAAGCTTTCTTT.

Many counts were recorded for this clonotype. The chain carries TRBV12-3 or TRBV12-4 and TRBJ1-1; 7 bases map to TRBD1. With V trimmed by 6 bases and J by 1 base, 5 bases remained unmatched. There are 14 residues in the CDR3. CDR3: CASRLRTGNTEAFF. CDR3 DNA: TGTGCCAGCAGGCTCAGGACAGGGAACACTGAAGCTTTCTTT.